The rows below give T cell receptor beta chains drawn from one sample of a study of naive and memory T cell subsets. TCRdb passed the UMI-ligation and nested PCR reads through MiXCR, listing each CDR3 protein once. Of about 18,000 distinct CDR3 sequences listed, more than 9% are singletons. The sample was skin, taken from a tuberculin skin test site. The receptor set was obtained from an adult in good health. CDR3s include the opening cysteine and the closing phenylalanine or tryptophan. The order of the fields is CDR3 DNA, CDR3 protein, J gene, D gene, clone size, V gene. The D gene is left open where the match is weak. Only part of the rows carry a size: once, few, many, or a class if the clone is expanded.

cdr3_nt: TGTGCCATCAGCGACAAGTCCTACGAGCAGTACTTC
cdr3_aa: CAISDKSYEQYF
j_call: TRBJ2-7
d_call: .
clone_size: medium-sized
v_call: TRBV10-3

cdr3_nt: TGTGCCAGCAGTTCAAACCGACAAGCCTCGGGGCAGCCCCAGCATTTT
cdr3_aa: CASSSNRQASGQPQHF
j_call: TRBJ1-5
d_call: .
clone_size: many
v_call: TRBV12-3/TRBV12-4

cdr3_nt: TGCGCCAGCAGCTTGGGAGAGAGGGGGCGCACAGATACGCAGTATTTT
cdr3_aa: CASSLGERGRTDTQYF
j_call: TRBJ2-3
d_call: TRBD1
clone_size: many
v_call: TRBV5-1

cdr3_nt: TGTGCCAGCAGTGTAGGGGGAATTGCGGGCGGTGGCTACACCTTC
cdr3_aa: CASSVGGIAGGGYTF
j_call: TRBJ1-2
d_call: .
clone_size: many
v_call: TRBV2

cdr3_nt: TGTGCCAGCAGCTTACTTTCAGGCGGCTATTACTCTGGGGCCAACGTCCTGACTTTC
cdr3_aa: CASSLLSGGYYSGANVLTF
j_call: TRBJ2-6
d_call: .
clone_size: many
v_call: TRBV7-2

cdr3_nt: TGTGCCAGCAGCGAGGGGGCAGGAGTTCCCGGGGAGCTGTTTTTT
cdr3_aa: CASSEGAGVPGELFF
j_call: TRBJ2-2
d_call: TRBD1
clone_size: many
v_call: TRBV9

cdr3_nt: TGCACCAGCAGCCAAGATACCGGGGGGCTAGCGGGGGGCCACAATGAGCAGTTCTTC
cdr3_aa: CTSSQDTGGLAGGHNEQFF
j_call: TRBJ2-1
d_call: .
clone_size: medium-sized
v_call: TRBV1

cdr3_nt: TGTGCCAGCAGCACGCCGGGTCTCATGAACACTGAAGCTTTCTTT
cdr3_aa: CASSTPGLMNTEAFF
j_call: TRBJ1-1
d_call: .
clone_size: many
v_call: TRBV3-1

cdr3_nt: TGTGCCAGCAGTTACGATAGGGCCTACGAGCAGTACTTC
cdr3_aa: CASSYDRAYEQYF
j_call: TRBJ2-7
d_call: .
clone_size: few
v_call: TRBV6-6

cdr3_nt: TGCGCCAGCGAGACACAAACAGGGGTAGCTTTCTTT
cdr3_aa: CASETQTGVAFF
j_call: TRBJ1-1
d_call: TRBD1
clone_size: medium-sized
v_call: TRBV10-2

cdr3_nt: TGTGCCAGTAGTATTGCGACAGGGGGCGTTTACGAGCAGTACTTC
cdr3_aa: CASSIATGGVYEQYF
j_call: TRBJ2-7
d_call: TRBD1
clone_size: medium-sized
v_call: TRBV19

cdr3_nt: TGTGCCAGCAGCGGGACTAGCGGGAGGGGGAATGAGCAGTTCTTC
cdr3_aa: CASSGTSGRGNEQFF
j_call: TRBJ2-1
d_call: TRBD2
clone_size: .
v_call: TRBV9

cdr3_nt: TGTGCCAGCAGCAAAGGTGATCCCGGGAGGCCGACGTATAGCAATCAGCCCCAGCATTTT
cdr3_aa: CASSKGDPGRPTYSNQPQHF
j_call: TRBJ1-5
d_call: .
clone_size: many
v_call: TRBV21-1

cdr3_nt: TGTGCCAGCCCGAAACCGGGGCTAGCGGGAGGAGATACGCAGTATTTT
cdr3_aa: CASPKPGLAGGDTQYF
j_call: TRBJ2-3
d_call: TRBD2
clone_size: few
v_call: TRBV7-9

cdr3_nt: TGCAGCGTTGGGGACGGCAACAATGAGCAGTTCTTC
cdr3_aa: CSVGDGNNEQFF
j_call: TRBJ2-1
d_call: .
clone_size: few
v_call: TRBV29-1

cdr3_nt: TGTGCCAGCAGCTTAGTCTTGACTGGGGAAAAACTGTTTTTT
cdr3_aa: CASSLVLTGEKLFF
j_call: TRBJ1-4
d_call: .
clone_size: once
v_call: TRBV7-9

cdr3_nt: TGTGCCAGCAGCCCAGGGGGCGCCGGGACTGAAGCTTTCTTT
cdr3_aa: CASSPGGAGTEAFF
j_call: TRBJ1-1
d_call: TRBD1
clone_size: many
v_call: TRBV7-9

cdr3_nt: TGCACCAGCAGCCACACCCACGGTGGCCTGTACAATGAGCAGTTCTTC
cdr3_aa: CTSSHTHGGLYNEQFF
j_call: TRBJ2-1
d_call: .
clone_size: many
v_call: TRBV1

cdr3_nt: TGCGCCAGCAGCCAAGATCACAGGGGGGCCATGGAGGAGCTGTTTTTT
cdr3_aa: CASSQDHRGAMEELFF
j_call: TRBJ2-2
d_call: TRBD1
clone_size: many
v_call: TRBV4-3

cdr3_nt: TGTGCCAGCAGCTTGCTCGGCAGCGTCTCTGGGGCCAACGTCCTGACTTTC
cdr3_aa: CASSLLGSVSGANVLTF
j_call: TRBJ2-6
d_call: .
clone_size: .
v_call: TRBV5-6

cdr3_nt: TGTGCCAGCAGCTTAGAGTCCATATTTTGGGGCGAGACCCAGTACTTC
cdr3_aa: CASSLESIFWGETQYF
j_call: TRBJ2-5
d_call: .
clone_size: many
v_call: TRBV7-9

cdr3_nt: TGTGCCAGCAGTCCCGGCCTAGCGGGAGGCGATACGCAGTATTTT
cdr3_aa: CASSPGLAGGDTQYF
j_call: TRBJ2-3
d_call: TRBD2
clone_size: few
v_call: TRBV6-5

cdr3_nt: TGTGCCAGCAGCTCCCCTACTGGGACAGTCAACACCGGGGAGCTGTTTTTT
cdr3_aa: CASSSPTGTVNTGELFF
j_call: TRBJ2-2
d_call: TRBD1
clone_size: .
v_call: TRBV9

cdr3_nt: TGTGCCAGCAGCCCGGGGCACAGCAGAAACTATGGCTACACCTTC
cdr3_aa: CASSPGHSRNYGYTF
j_call: TRBJ1-2
d_call: .
clone_size: few
v_call: TRBV7-9

cdr3_nt: TGTGCCAGCAGTTCCTCCCGGGGGGGGACTGAGAACTATGGCTACACCTTC
cdr3_aa: CASSSSRGGTENYGYTF
j_call: TRBJ1-2
d_call: .
clone_size: once
v_call: TRBV28

cdr3_nt: TGTGCCAGCAGCCCCCGACAGGGTTTTGGCACAGATACGCAGTATTTT
cdr3_aa: CASSPRQGFGTDTQYF
j_call: TRBJ2-3
d_call: TRBD1
clone_size: .
v_call: TRBV7-6

cdr3_nt: TGTGCCTGGGGGAGGGGGGGCCGCAATGAGCAGTTCTTC
cdr3_aa: CAWGRGGRNEQFF
j_call: TRBJ2-1
d_call: .
clone_size: .
v_call: TRBV30

cdr3_nt: TGTGCCAGCAGCCCAGGACTCCACTACAATGAGCAGTTCTTC
cdr3_aa: CASSPGLHYNEQFF
j_call: TRBJ2-1
d_call: .
clone_size: few
v_call: TRBV6-5

cdr3_nt: TGTGCCAGCAACTCGGACAGGGGGCCCAATCAGCCCCAGCATTTT
cdr3_aa: CASNSDRGPNQPQHF
j_call: TRBJ1-5
d_call: TRBD1
clone_size: few
v_call: TRBV6-2/TRBV6-3

cdr3_nt: TGTGCCAGCTCACCAAGATGGGAGGTCGGGGAGCTGTTTTTT
cdr3_aa: CASSPRWEVGELFF
j_call: TRBJ2-2
d_call: .
clone_size: many
v_call: TRBV18

cdr3_nt: TGTGCCATCAGTGAGCCGCGGACAGGTCAGAATACGCAGTATTTT
cdr3_aa: CAISEPRTGQNTQYF
j_call: TRBJ2-3
d_call: TRBD1
clone_size: few
v_call: TRBV10-3

cdr3_nt: TGTGCCAGCAGCGACGACAGCCCCCTAGAGACCCAGTACTTC
cdr3_aa: CASSDDSPLETQYF
j_call: TRBJ2-5
d_call: .
clone_size: few
v_call: TRBV9